This T cell receptor (beta chain) was obtained from a study of T cell responses to AZD1222 COVID-19 vaccine (dated by TCRdb to the early 2020s). A note on the overall study: A total of just over 230 trial participants underwent TCR sequencing, of whom about 200 had received two doses of AZD1222 and about 25 had received two doses of the MenACWY control vaccine. Trial participants were enrolled into age subgroups of 18-55, 56-69 and 70-plus years, which contained around 150, 29 and 61 TCR-sequenced participants, respectively.

Points on this clone: The antigen this receptor binds is unknown. No base quality values were provided; no much bigger clone lies one nucleotide off.

Its CDR3 holds 16 amino acids, cysteine through phenylalanine. Only CDR3 DNA remains: 48 bases, in frame from the first base. For CDR1 and CDR2, the germline V gene lists SGHRS and YFSETQ. The V end loses 6 bases and the J end loses 4 bases, and a stretch of 22 bases separates them. Findings and caveats that apply to the study as a whole: Conclusions about previously exposed vaccinees are limited, since just six or seven AZD1222 recipients were seropositive for SARS-CoV-2 at baseline. The vaccine-associated CD4 TCRs covered the entire spike protein, and the dominant responses fell in regions 160-218 and 743-854. Reportedly, close to half of the unique spike-specific TCRs recognized epitopes lying outside the regions that are mutated in the B.1.351 and B.1.1.7 variants. The 56-69-year group was small, and its depth increase did not reach significance, likely because of low power. No day 14 peak-response samples were available, so repertoires were characterized only after the peak T cell response. A significant rise in spike-specific TCR breadth and depth was observed after two AZD1222 doses relative to day 0 and relative to MenACWY recipients. Participants were mostly white British, with more females than males. The authors suggested clonal diversity may have been underestimated.

The sample's time point label, decoded: baseline before first vaccination. This specimen's treatment or condition label, per the study, means: meningococcal conjugate vaccine given as trial control. Vaccinee samples came from UK trials COV001 and COV002, including a single-blind randomized controlled phase 2/3 trial of AZD1222 (ChAdOx1 nCoV-19) in healthy adults. For TCRbeta chain sequencing, PBMC samples from trial participants were taken at day 0 and at day 28 after the second dose. The CDR3 regions of human TCRbeta chains were analyzed by immunosequencing. The study's processing was this. TCRs in the repertoires were matched against a reference library of SARS-CoV-2-specific TCRs that had been generated with the MIRA antigen-specificity platform. Breadth was defined as the fraction of unique TCRs that were SARS-CoV-2-associated, and depth was defined as the fraction of total T cells that were SARS-CoV-2-associated. Using the MIRA data, every spike-specific TCR was mapped to the spike region that the TCR reacted to and assigned to either a CD4 or a CD8 class. Log10-transformed breadth and depth values were compared by one-way ANOVA with Sidak's multiple comparisons tests. TCRdb took this table from immuneACCESS and kept in-frame rearrangements with V and J called. Such tables lack part of the clones; where checked against another copy, unresolved V genes explain under half of the gap, and the rest is unexplained. D and trimming come from the DNA, and the V and J calls and clone size come from that table. Across this sample there are around 100,000 clones, with about 90% seen only once. Of the sample, over 4% is held by the ten largest clones.

This specimen was peripheral blood, taken on day 0 of MenACWY control vaccination. The chain couples TRBV5-1 to TRBJ1-2; TRBD1 is a possible D gene, resting on 5 matching bases. This TCR came from an adult in good health. The bases read TGCGCCAGCACCTATGATCGGGGGGATGTTAGCTATGGCTACACCTTC. Its protein reads: CASTYDRGDVSYGYTF.